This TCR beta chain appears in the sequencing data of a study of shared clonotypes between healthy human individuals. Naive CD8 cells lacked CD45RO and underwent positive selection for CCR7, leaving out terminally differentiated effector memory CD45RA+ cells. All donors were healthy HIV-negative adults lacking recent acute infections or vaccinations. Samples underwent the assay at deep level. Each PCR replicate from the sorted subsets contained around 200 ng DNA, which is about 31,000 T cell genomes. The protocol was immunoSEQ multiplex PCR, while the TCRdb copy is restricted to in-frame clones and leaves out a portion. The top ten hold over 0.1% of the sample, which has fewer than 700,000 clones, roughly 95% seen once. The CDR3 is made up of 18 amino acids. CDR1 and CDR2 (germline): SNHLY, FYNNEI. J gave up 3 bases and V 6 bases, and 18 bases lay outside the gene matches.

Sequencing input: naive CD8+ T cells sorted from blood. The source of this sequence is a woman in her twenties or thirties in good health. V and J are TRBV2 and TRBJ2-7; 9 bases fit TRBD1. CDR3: CASRDRDRDVPPVYEQYF. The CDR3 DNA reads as TGTGCCAGCAGGGACCGGGACAGGGATGTCCCACCCGTCTACGAGCAGTACTTC. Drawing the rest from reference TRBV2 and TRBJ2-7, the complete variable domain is EPEVTQTPSHQVTQMGQEVILRCVPISNHLYFYWYRQILGQKVEFLVSFYNNEISEKSEIFDDQFSVERPDGSNFTLKIRSTKLEDSAMYFCASRDRDRDVPPVYEQYFGPGTRLTVT.